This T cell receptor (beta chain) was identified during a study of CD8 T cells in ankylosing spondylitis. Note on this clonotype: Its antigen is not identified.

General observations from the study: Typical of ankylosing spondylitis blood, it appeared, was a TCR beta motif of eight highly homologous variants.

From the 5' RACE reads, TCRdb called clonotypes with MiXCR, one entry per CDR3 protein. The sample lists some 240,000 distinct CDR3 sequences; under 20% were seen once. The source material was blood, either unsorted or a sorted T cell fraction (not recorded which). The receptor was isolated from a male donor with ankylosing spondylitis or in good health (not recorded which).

The CDR3 bases are TGCGCCAGCAGCCAAGGACCGGGGCAGTCCTACGAGCAGTACTTC. Translated, it gives CASSQGPGQSYEQYF. The chain joins TRBV4-1 to TRBJ2-7; D could derive from TRBD1 or TRBD2 (5 bases each). The CDR3 spans 15 residues. Per the germline V gene, CDR1 is MGHRA and CDR2 is YSYEKL. V was cut by 1 base and J by 1 base, with 11 bases left in between.